This entry features one TCR beta chain sequence. What it binds is unknown. The data originate from a study of cytomegalovirus exposure and HLA in healthy donors. Study-level results: The sole available immune exposure information was CMV serostatus.

60 Vbeta and 13 Jbeta primers were used in PCR. In the original analysis: Roughly 80 million unique TCR beta chains, about 12 million shared, were counted in a later analysis. Produced via immunoSEQ multiplex PCR; TCRdb's table is partial and in-frame only. That table gives V, J and clone size, and the DNA gave D and trimming. The sample yields around 150,000 clones, about 80% seen once. This CDR3 comprises 14 residues. V lost 6 bases to trimming and J lost 8 bases; unmatched junction nucleotides: 9. Germline CDR1 reads MGHRA; CDR2 reads YSYEKL. This TCR was recovered from a man aged 40-49 years in good health and CMV-seronegative. Sequencing used PBMCs. J is TRBJ2-1 and V is TRBV4-1; 8 positions match TRBD2. Here the CDR3 reads CASRPGGVMDEQFF. Written as DNA, the CDR3 is TGCGCCAGCAGACCGGGAGGGGTGATGGATGAGCAGTTCTTC.